This T cell receptor beta chain emerged from a study of blood T cell repertoires in COVID-19. Overall study: Whether acute or convalescent, the COVID-19 samples came from the United States, Italy and Spain. Sources were T cells, B-cell-depleted T cells, or PBMCs; the material itself was cDNA or gDNA.

As processed by the authors: Estimation of nucleated cell counts relied on the amplification of reference gene primers. Clones were sequenced by immunoSEQ multiplex PCR, and TCRdb holds only the in-frame ones, with some missing. That table supplies the V and J calls and clone size; D and trimming were determined from the DNA. The sample records about 94,000 clones, 80% being singletons. The clonotype comes from a human donor in a cohort sampled during active COVID-19. What was sequenced was peripheral blood.

The CDR3 protein is CASSLSTGTYEQYF. The CDR3 nucleotides are TGTGCCAGCAGCTTATCAACAGGGACCTACGAGCAGTACTTC. The chain has TRBV7-2 and TRBJ2-7; TRBD1 might be the D (6 bases). The CDR3 has 14 residues. CDR1 and CDR2 from the germline V gene are SGHTA and FQGNSA. The ends were cut back, 2 bases at V and 2 bases at J, with 10 bases in the middle.